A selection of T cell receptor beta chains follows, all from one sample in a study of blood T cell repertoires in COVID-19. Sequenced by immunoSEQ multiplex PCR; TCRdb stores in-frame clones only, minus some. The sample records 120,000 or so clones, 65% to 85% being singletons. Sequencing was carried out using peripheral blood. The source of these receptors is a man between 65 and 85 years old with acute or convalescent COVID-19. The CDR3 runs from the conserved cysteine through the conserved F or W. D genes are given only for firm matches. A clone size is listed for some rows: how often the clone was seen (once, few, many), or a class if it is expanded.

CASSLWSTETQYF	TGTGCCAGCAGCTTGTGGAGTACGGAGACCCAGTACTTC	.	.	TRBJ2-5	13	TRBV5-6
CASSLVKSLSTDTQYF	TGTGCCAGCTCACTAGTGAAAAGTCTAAGCACAGATACGCAGTATTTT	.	.	TRBJ2-3	16	TRBV18
CASSPEGGWNEQFF	TGTGCCAGCAGCCCCGAAGGGGGTTGGAATGAGCAGTTCTTC	.	.	TRBJ2-1	14	TRBV5-4
CASSLGRVGTGELFF	TGTGCCAGCAGCTTAGGCAGGGTCGGCACCGGGGAGCTGTTTTTT	few	.	TRBJ2-2	15	TRBV7-9
CASREYTGLYEQYF	TGTGCCAGCAGAGAATATACAGGGCTTTACGAGCAGTACTTC	.	.	TRBJ2-7	14	TRBV2
CASSPGLQRPDTQYF	TGTGCCAGCAGCCCGGGACTCCAGCGCCCCGATACGCAGTATTTT	.	.	TRBJ2-3	15	TRBV3-1/TRBV3-2
CASSYLGSGNTIYF	TGTGCCAGCAGTTATCTAGGCTCTGGAAACACCATATATTTT	once	.	TRBJ1-3	14	TRBV2
CASSPRQLYGYTF	TGTGCCAGCTCACCGAGACAGCTCTATGGCTACACCTTC	.	.	TRBJ1-2	13	TRBV18
CASSRQGLRGNEQFF	TGTGCCAGCAGTCGACAGGGGCTAAGGGGTAATGAGCAGTTCTTC	.	TRBD1	TRBJ2-1	15	TRBV27
CASSQGNRGPSPLHF	TGTGCCAGCAGCCAAGGGAACAGGGGGCCTTCACCCCTCCACTTT	few	TRBD1	TRBJ1-6	15	TRBV3-1/TRBV3-2
CASSPGSTDTQYF	TGTGCCAGCAGCCCGGGTAGCACAGATACGCAGTATTTT	.	.	TRBJ2-3	13	TRBV3-1/TRBV3-2
CASILGCRPSGTEAFF	TGTGCCAGCATCCTAGGTTGTCGCCCATCAGGGACTGAAGCTTTCTTT	.	.	TRBJ1-1	16	TRBV9
CASSGSPGGFLYGYTF	TGTGCCAGCAGCGGTAGTCCAGGGGGTTTCCTCTATGGCTACACCTTC	.	TRBD1	TRBJ1-2	16	TRBV5-5
CASSPGGNTEAFF	TGTGCCAGTAGTCCCGGGGGGAACACTGAAGCTTTCTTT	.	.	TRBJ1-1	13	TRBV19
CAISERQKGNEQFF	TGTGCCATCAGTGAGCGACAGAAGGGGAATGAGCAGTTCTTC	.	.	TRBJ2-1	14	TRBV10-3
CASSFRPTPGEKLFF	TGTGCCAGCAGCTTTCGACCCACTCCGGGGGAAAAACTGTTTTTT	.	.	TRBJ1-4	15	TRBV21-1
CASSLGPLGGAYGYTF	TGTGCCAGCAGCTTGGGCCCTCTCGGGGGGGCATATGGCTACACCTTC	once	.	TRBJ1-2	16	TRBV7-6
CASSESTFGELFF	TGCGCCAGCAGTGAGTCGACTTTCGGGGAGCTGTTTTTT	.	.	TRBJ2-2	13	TRBV10-1
CASSYPGTGAAEQFF	TGTGCCAGCAGTTACCCCGGGACAGGGGCTGCTGAGCAGTTCTTC	.	TRBD1	TRBJ2-1	15	TRBV6-5
CASSPTGTSARGF	TGTGCCAGCAGCCCTACCGGGACATCGGCCAGAGGCTTT	many	.	TRBJ1-1	13	TRBV5-8
CASWDRGNYGYTF	TGTGCCAGTTGGGACAGGGGGAACTATGGCTACACCTTC	.	TRBD1	TRBJ1-2	13	TRBV19
CASRGGQGDTQYF	TGTGCCAGTCGGGGGGGCCAGGGAGATACGCAGTATTTT	few	TRBD2	TRBJ2-3	13	TRBV19
CSVRRDRDTGELFF	TGCAGCGTCCGTCGGGACAGAGACACCGGGGAGCTGTTTTTT	.	TRBD1	TRBJ2-2	14	TRBV29-1
CAISSGTGSSGNTEAFF	TGTGCCATCAGTTCCGGGACAGGGTCTTCCGGGAACACTGAAGCTTTCTTT	.	TRBD1	TRBJ1-1	17	TRBV10-3
CASSRQGDYGYTF	TGTGCCAGCAGCAGACAGGGCGACTATGGCTACACCTTC	.	TRBD1	TRBJ1-2	13	TRBV5-4
CASSDFRVNYGYTF	TGTGCCAGCAGTGATTTCAGGGTTAACTATGGCTACACCTTC	.	.	TRBJ1-2	14	TRBV2
CASSYLVTTPERLSYEQYF	TGTGCCAGCAGTTACCTCGTGACTACCCCGGAACGACTCTCCTACGAGCAGTACTTC	.	.	TRBJ2-7	19	TRBV6-2/TRBV6-3
CASSTQTLEGTGELFF	TGCGCCAGCAGCACCCAGACCCTCGAGGGCACCGGGGAGCTGTTTTTT	.	.	TRBJ2-2	16	TRBV5-1
CASSYRLVHQYF	TGTGCCAGCAGTTACCGTCTAGTCCACCAGTACTTC	.	.	TRBJ2-5	12	TRBV6-6
CASSEGQGYPAHSPLHF	TGTGCCAGCAGTGAGGGGCAGGGGTACCCAGCCCATTCACCCCTCCACTTT	.	.	TRBJ1-6	17	TRBV25-1
CASSIGTGANEQFF	TGCGCCAGCAGCATCGGGACTGGGGCCAATGAGCAGTTCTTC	.	.	TRBJ2-1	14	TRBV5-1
CASSVAEGGRNNEQFF	TGTGCCAGCAGCGTAGCGGAAGGGGGCAGGAACAATGAGCAGTTCTTC	.	TRBD1	TRBJ2-1	16	TRBV9
CASSLKGGLSYNSPLHF	TGTGCCAGCAGCTTGAAGGGAGGCCTTTCCTATAATTCACCCCTCCACTTT	few	.	TRBJ1-6	17	TRBV5-6
CASSQGLSPLHF	TGCGCCAGCAGCCAAGGACTTTCACCCCTCCACTTT	.	.	TRBJ1-6	12	TRBV4-1
CASSQRRGSEAFF	TGTGCCAGCAGCCAAAGGCGGGGTTCTGAAGCTTTCTTT	.	.	TRBJ1-1	13	TRBV3-1/TRBV3-2
CASLLQGATGGYTF	TGTGCCAGCCTTTTACAGGGGGCAACAGGTGGCTACACCTTC	once	TRBD1	TRBJ1-2	14	TRBV5-4
CASKRGQGGTGELFF	TGTGCCAGTAAGCGGGGACAGGGAGGCACCGGGGAGCTGTTTTTT	.	TRBD1	TRBJ2-2	15	TRBV19
CASSSGGSYNSPLHF	TGTGCCAGCAGCTCAGGGGGCTCCTATAATTCACCCCTCCACTTT	.	TRBD1	TRBJ1-6	15	TRBV5-6
CASSIKGDTEAFF	TGTGCCAGTAGTATAAAAGGGGACACTGAAGCTTTCTTT	.	.	TRBJ1-1	13	TRBV19
CASSPGPNGEKLFF	TGCGCCAGCAGCCCTGGCCCTAACGGGGAAAAACTGTTTTTT	.	.	TRBJ1-4	14	TRBV5-1
CASSSRPGQGKETQYF	TGCGCCAGCAGCTCGCGCCCGGGACAGGGGAAAGAGACCCAGTACTTC	.	TRBD1	TRBJ2-5	16	TRBV5-1
CASSYRDMWNSPLHF	TGTGCCAGCAGTTACCGGGACATGTGGAATTCACCCCTCCACTTT	.	.	TRBJ1-6	15	TRBV27